The clone carrying this TCR beta chain was seen only once. The data were obtained in a study of T cell responses to AZD1222 COVID-19 vaccine. CDR3 size: 15 residues. Per the germline V gene, CDR1 is LGHNA and CDR2 is YSLEER. Trimming removed 5 bases at V and 0 bases at J, with 11 bases between. The protocol was immunoSEQ multiplex PCR, while the TCRdb copy is restricted to in-frame clones and leaves out a portion. In the table there are more than 120,000 clones, roughly 88% of which are singletons. The TCR comes from an adult who received the MenACWY meningococcal vaccine as a control. The J gene is TRBJ1-5, the V gene TRBV4-3; D perhaps matches TRBD1 (5 bases). The input for sequencing was peripheral blood, taken 28 days after the second dose of the MenACWY control vaccine. The CDR3 DNA follows: TGCGCCAGCAGCATCGGGACGAATAGCAATCAGCCCCAGCATTTT. Residues: CASSIGTNSNQPQHF.